Ten or more counts support the clone carrying this T cell receptor (beta chain). Its target is not known. CDR3 size: 17 residues. Trimming at V came to 2 bases and at J to 4 bases, leaving 9 bases not matched to a gene. Germline V gives CDR1 SEHNR, CDR2 FQNEAQ (reference sequence). These data originate in a study of T cell repertoires in cytomegalovirus infection. About the research overall: Public TCR beta signatures were indicative of both CMV infection and a matching HLA type.

TCRdb ran MiXCR on the reads and lists one entry per CDR3 protein. Of about 830,000 distinct CDR3 sequences in the sample, approximately 29% were seen once. V is TRBV7-9 and J is TRBJ1-1, with 11 bases that match TRBD1. Sequences were derived from cultured CD8+ T cells from PBMCs, sampled from culture after CMV antigen stimulation. The TCR was taken from a human donor in good health (CMV status not recorded). Some clones in this sample may be carry-over from other donors' samples. The CDR3 sequence: CASSLRRTGGSSTEAFF. The CDR3 bases are TGTGCCAGCAGCTTACGGAGGACAGGGGGCTCGAGCACTGAAGCTTTCTTT. The full variable domain, rest sourced from reference TRBV7-9 and TRBJ1-1, is DTGVSQNPRHKITKRGQNVTFRCDPISEHNRLYWYRQTLGQGPEFLTYFQNEAQLEKSRLLSDRFSAERPKGSFSTLEIQRTEQGDSAMYLCASSLRRTGGSSTEAFFGQGTRLTVV.